A single sample gave rise to the 22 T cell receptor beta chains below, sequenced in a study of blood T cell repertoires in COVID-19. Measured with immunoSEQ multiplex PCR; TCRdb has only the in-frame clones, and not every one. This table has approximately 230,000 clones, 70% to 90% appearing once. The sample comprised peripheral blood. The receptors shown here come from a man younger than 35 with active or convalescent COVID-19.

The chain joins TRBV27 to TRBJ2-4; 8 nucleotides align to TRBD1. Losses at the gene ends were 5 bases for V and 3 bases for J; bases not matched to a gene: 12. The CDR3 has 17 residues. CDR1 and CDR2 from the germline V gene are MNHEY and SMNVEV (reference sequence). Written as DNA, the CDR3 is TGTGCCAGCAGTGCGCGGACAGGGAATATCGGCAAAAACATTCAGTACTTC. Translated, it gives CASSARTGNIGKNIQYF.

This rearrangement joins TRBV7-2 to TRBJ2-5, with 11 bases that match TRBD2. This CDR3 spans 18 amino acids. The germline gives CDR1 SGHTA, CDR2 FQGNSA. V was clipped by 5 bases and J by 5 bases; unmatched bases: 16. CDR3 in DNA: TGTGCCAGCAGCCCAGGGAGGATAGCGGGGGGGCGATGGGAGACCCAGTACTTC. Translation: CASSPGRIAGGRWETQYF.

The chain carries TRBV2 and TRBJ1-4, with D unclear. Germline CDR1 is SNHLY and CDR2 is FYNNEI. V lost 7 bases and J 7 bases, leaving 16 bases between the germline ends. The CDR3 has 14 residues. CDR3 DNA: TGTGCCAGCACCCTCGAGAGTGGGAGTGAAAAACTGTTTTTT. Translation gives CASTLESGSEKLFF.

The V gene is TRBV19, the J gene TRBJ1-2; D remains unclear. This CDR3 spans 15 amino acids. The germline CDR1 and CDR2 sequences are LNHDA and SQIVND (reference sequence). V lost 0 bases and J lost 0, with 8 bases in between. The CDR3 DNA reads as TGTGCCAGTAGTATAGATCAGGCTGCTAACTATGGCTACACCTTC. Translating gives CASSIDQAANYGYTF.

This chain uses TRBV7-8 with TRBJ2-7; TRBD1 matches at 9 bases. CDR1 and CDR2 (germline): SGHVS, FQNEAQ. The CDR3 runs 20 residues. The trim removed 2 bases at V and 3 bases at J, leaving 20 bases unmatched. The DNA for the CDR3 is TGTGCCAGCAGCTTACCCCCGGGACAGGGTAGGAGTTACGTTGACTACGAGCAGTACTTC. Its translation is CASSLPPGQGRSYVDYEQYF.

The chain carries TRBV2 and TRBJ2-5; TRBD1 aligns across 8 bases. CDR1 is SNHLY, CDR2 FYNNEI, per germline. CDR3 length: 16 amino acids. The junction had 4 bases not matched to a gene; V was cut back by 1 base and J by 0 bases. CDR3 coding DNA: TGTGCCAGCAGTGAAGATGACAGGGGATACCAAGAGACCCAGTACTTC. It codes for CASSEDDRGYQETQYF.

The CDR3 coding sequence is TGTGCCAGCAGCCTTAGGGGCCTCAATCAGCCCCAGCATTTT. Translating it yields CASSLRGLNQPQHF. J is TRBJ1-5 and V is TRBV7-8; D may be TRBD1 (5 bases). CDR3 size: 14 residues. Trimming took 5 bases from V and 3 from J, leaving 11 bases between them. Germline assignment: CDR1 SGHVS and CDR2 FQNEAQ.

The J gene is TRBJ2-7, the V gene TRBV21-1; the table's TRBD1 call for D was not verified on the DNA. TRBV21-1 is tagged as a pseudogene. The CDR3 contains 14 residues. CDR3 protein: CASSRQGVFYEQYF. CDR3 DNA: TGTGCCAGCAGCAGGCAGGGGGTTTTCTACGAGCAGTACTTC.

The chain combines TRBV5-4 with TRBJ1-2; tentative D call: TRBD1 (6 bases). V was pared by 0 bases and J by 0 bases, with 9 bases between. This CDR3 has 15 amino acids. Germline assignment: CDR1 SGHNT and CDR2 YYREEE (reference sequence). CDR3 region: CASSLAGAANYGYTF. The CDR3 DNA reads TGTGCCAGCAGCTTGGCAGGGGCGGCTAACTATGGCTACACCTTC.

The rearrangement links TRBV27 to TRBJ1-6; no firm D call. The CDR3 is made up of 14 amino acids. V dropped 2 bases and J dropped 3 bases, with 5 bases sitting between them. Germline V gives CDR1 MNHEY, CDR2 SMNVEV (reference sequence). The CDR3 DNA reads as TGTGCCAGCAGTTTACAGAACTATAATTCACCCCTCCACTTT. It codes for CASSLQNYNSPLHF.

The sample holds one count of this clone. This chain uses TRBV24-1 with TRBJ1-2; TRBD1 is a possible D gene (5 bases). CDR3 length: 14 residues. Germline CDR1 and CDR2: KGHDR and SFDVKD. The V end was cut by 2 bases, the J end by 2 bases, with 8 bases between. CDR3 in DNA: TGTGCCACCAGTGATTCGTACAGGAACTATGGCTACACCTTC. Protein: CATSDSYRNYGYTF.

J is TRBJ2-3 and V is TRBV27, with 9 bases that match TRBD2. Per the germline V gene, CDR1 is MNHEY and CDR2 is SMNVEV (reference sequence). The CDR3 consists of 14 residues. The junction had 8 bases not matched to a gene; V was cut back by 9 bases and J by 4 bases. The CDR3 nucleotides are TGTGCCAGTTGGCTAGCGGGATTAGCAGATACGCAGTATTTT. This codes for CASWLAGLADTQYF.

The chain carries TRBV27 and TRBJ1-3; unclear D gene. Trimming took off 5 bases at V and 0 bases at J, with 8 bases between the two ends. This CDR3 spans 14 amino acids. CDR1 and CDR2 from the germline V gene are MNHEY and SMNVEV (reference sequence). The DNA for the CDR3 is TGTGCCAGCAGTAGGAGGGCCTCTGGAAACACCATATATTTT. Translating gives CASSRRASGNTIYF.

This chain links TRBV12-3 or TRBV12-4 with TRBJ1-2; 7 bases match TRBD1. V dropped 6 bases and J dropped 6; count of bases not matched to a gene: 7. The CDR3 length is 13 residues. CDR3: CASREGTVDGYTF. CDR3 DNA sequence: TGTGCCAGCAGAGAAGGGACAGTCGATGGCTACACCTTC.

The V gene is TRBV6-5, the J gene TRBJ1-3; D is unresolved. V lost 11 bases to trimming and J lost 4 bases, with 9 bases between them. The CDR3 contains 11 residues. Looked up from germline, CDR1 is MNHEY and CDR2 is SVGAGI. The CDR3 region has the DNA TGTGCCGTGACTGACGGAAACACCATATATTTT. It yields the protein CAVTDGNTIYF.

This chain joins TRBV7-8 and TRBJ1-6; TRBD1 matches 11 bases. The CDR3 is 16 residues long. The V gene end was trimmed by 5 bases and the J gene end by 10 bases; junction bases not matched to a gene: 10. Germline values: CDR1 SGHVS, CDR2 FQNEAQ. This CDR3 is CASSQGTGQGDSPLHF. DNA of the CDR3: TGTGCCAGCAGCCAGGGAACGGGACAGGGGGACTCACCCCTCCACTTT. Using reference TRBV7-8 and TRBJ1-6 for the parts outside the CDR3, the full variable domain is GAGVSQSPRYKVAKRGQDVALRCDPISGHVSLFWYQQALGQGPEFLTYFQNEAQLDKSGLPSDRFFAERPEGSVSTLKIQRTQQEDSAVYLCASSQGTGQGDSPLHFGNGTRLTVT.

CDR3 loop: CASSFRTSGGDDQETQYF. The CDR3 coding sequence is TGCGCCAGCAGCTTTCGGACTAGCGGGGGGGATGATCAAGAGACCCAGTACTTC. J is TRBJ2-5 and V is TRBV5-1, with 15 bases lining up with TRBD2. Germline lookup yields CDR1 SGHRS and CDR2 YFSETQ. The CDR3 is made up of 18 amino acids. V gave up 2 bases and J gave up 2 bases; unmatched junction bases: 7.

The chain carries TRBV7-2 and TRBJ2-3, with 7 positions matching TRBD2. V was clipped by 3 bases and J by 0 bases; unmatched bases: 3. CDR1 and CDR2 (germline): SGHTA, FQGNSA. The CDR3 spans 15 residues. The CDR3: CASSFGGGSTDTQYF. In DNA, the CDR3 is TGTGCCAGCAGCTTCGGCGGGGGAAGCACAGATACGCAGTATTTT.

A single count supports this clone. The J gene is TRBJ1-2, the V gene TRBV7-8; D call uncertain. The germline V and J ends were trimmed by 1 base and 4 bases, with 10 bases remaining between them. This CDR3 region has 14 residues. Germline values: CDR1 SGHVS, CDR2 FQNEAQ. CDR3 residues: CASSLGGSFYGYTF. The DNA for the CDR3 is TGTGCCAGCAGCTTAGGCGGCAGCTTCTATGGCTACACCTTC.

This chain joins TRBV2 and TRBJ2-1, with TRBD2 as a possible D gene (5 bases). CDR1 and CDR2 (germline): SNHLY, FYNNEI. This CDR3 is built from 10 residues. The V gene lost 7 bases and the J gene lost 10 bases, with 8 bases spanning the gap. CDR3 sequence reads: CASTGYEQFF. The CDR3 DNA reads as TGTGCCAGCACGGGATACGAGCAGTTCTTC. The variable domain in full, completed from reference TRBV2 and TRBJ2-1, reads EPEVTQTPSHQVTQMGQEVILRCVPISNHLYFYWYRQILGQKVEFLVSFYNNEISEKSEIFDDQFSVERPDGSNFTLKIRSTKLEDSAMYFCASTGYEQFFGPGTRLTVL.

For this clone: The same CDR3 is also encoded by other DNA sequences in this sample. The V gene is TRBV5-4, the J gene TRBJ1-1; no reliable D call. The CDR3 covers 13 residues. Germline V lookup: CDR1 SGHNT, CDR2 YYREEE (reference sequence). V was pared by 0 bases and J by 0 bases, with 3 bases between. The DNA for the CDR3 is TGTGCCAGCAGCTTGGGCGTGAACACTGAAGCTTTCTTT. It specifies CASSLGVNTEAFF.

V usage is TRBV6-5 and J usage is TRBJ2-1; 9 bases line up with TRBD1. V lost 4 bases to trimming and J lost 3 bases; unmatched junction nucleotides: 7. The CDR3 covers 16 residues. Germline V gene lookup returns CDR1 MNHEY and CDR2 SVGAGI. This CDR3 reads CASSSDPTGGYNEQFF. DNA of the CDR3: TGTGCCAGCAGTTCCGATCCGACAGGGGGCTACAATGAGCAGTTCTTC.